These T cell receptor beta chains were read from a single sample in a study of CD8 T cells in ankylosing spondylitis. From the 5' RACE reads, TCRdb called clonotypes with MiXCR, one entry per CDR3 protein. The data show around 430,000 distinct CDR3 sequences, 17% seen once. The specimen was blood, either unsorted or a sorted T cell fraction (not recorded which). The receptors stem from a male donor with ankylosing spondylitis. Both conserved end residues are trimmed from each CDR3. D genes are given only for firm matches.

CDR3aa: ASSLLGTDNGSPLH; d_gene: NA; j_gene: TRBJ1-6; v_gene: TRBV7-2
CDR3aa: ASSSFPGAYNEQF; d_gene: NA; j_gene: TRBJ2-1; v_gene: TRBV7-2
CDR3aa: ASSLSPSSTEAF; d_gene: NA; j_gene: TRBJ1-1; v_gene: TRBV5-1
CDR3aa: SGTGVSSGRSYNEQF; d_gene: TRBD1; j_gene: TRBJ2-1; v_gene: TRBV29-1
CDR3aa: ASTPSGSSYNEQF; d_gene: TRBD2; j_gene: TRBJ2-1; v_gene: TRBV12-3/TRBV12-4
CDR3aa: ASSSTSGRGIEQF; d_gene: TRBD2; j_gene: TRBJ2-1; v_gene: TRBV7-2
CDR3aa: ASSPPSLAYNEQF; d_gene: NA; j_gene: TRBJ2-1; v_gene: TRBV18
CDR3aa: ASSLRGTSGVEQY; d_gene: TRBD2; j_gene: TRBJ2-7; v_gene: TRBV7-9
CDR3aa: SAKEGGARSGANVLT; d_gene: NA; j_gene: TRBJ2-6; v_gene: TRBV20-1
CDR3aa: SAPGRVGPYNEQF; d_gene: NA; j_gene: TRBJ2-1; v_gene: TRBV20-1
CDR3aa: ASSQAWDHTGELF; d_gene: NA; j_gene: TRBJ2-2; v_gene: TRBV4-2
CDR3aa: SARGSGRPTEAF; d_gene: NA; j_gene: TRBJ1-1; v_gene: TRBV20-1
CDR3aa: ASSLGTQASQY; d_gene: NA; j_gene: TRBJ2-7; v_gene: TRBV5-1
CDR3aa: SADSGKIYEQY; d_gene: NA; j_gene: TRBJ2-7; v_gene: TRBV20-1